Given below is one TCR beta chain in context. Antigen unknown. The entry originates in a study of identical twins. Study-wide findings and caveats: Among beta out-of-frame sequences, excess sharing between twins appeared weaker. Fewer insertions were carried by abundant cord blood beta clonotypes, but none was seen in memory repertoires. Model-predicted out-of-frame TCR alpha sharing fell below observed values in monozygotic twins.

In TCRdb, the 5' RACE reads were re-called with MiXCR into one record per CDR3 protein. The sample lists 500,000 or so distinct CDR3 sequences; 14% were seen once. Germline loops: CDR1 LGHDT, CDR2 YNNKEL (reference sequence). Trimming stripped 1 base from V and 5 bases from J, with 11 bases between. This CDR3 is 14 amino acids long. The sample also formed part of further work on yellow fever vaccine responses in identical twins.

The chain carries TRBV3-1 and TRBJ2-5; D is undetermined. The source of this sequence is a woman younger than 35 in good health. The sample comprised CD4+ T cells sorted from blood. The CDR3 nucleotides are TGTGCCAGCAGCCAAGGAGTGGGCATGGAGACCCAGTACTTC. Translated, it gives CASSQGVGMETQYF.